This TCR beta chain was sequenced for a study of blood T cell repertoires in COVID-19 (dated by TCRdb to 2019 to 2021). Describing the broader study: The collaborator samples originated in the United States, Italy and Spain and spanned the acute and convalescent phases of COVID-19. Subjects who had been exposed to COVID-19, were actively infected with it, or had recovered from it provided the deeply sampled blood TCRbeta repertoires that made up the dataset. Where HLA class I and class II types were available, the types were taken from metadata supplied by the sample provider, not from assay-based typing. The samples were drawn from the first 160 participants of the ongoing ImmuneRACE study and from 1,200 or so subjects provided by 6 global collaborators. A de-identified subject ID, COVID-19 status, age in years and sex were almost always included in the sample metadata. The repertoires were made available in a free public database intended to serve as a resource for research on the immune response to SARS-CoV-2. The material from the prospective study consisted of cDNA or gDNA derived from T cells, B-cell-depleted T cells, or PBMCs.

The CDR3 has 15 amino acids, counting the end cysteine and phenylalanine. Only the CDR3 DNA is retained, 45 bases long and in frame from the first base. V loses 5 bases of germline sequence and J loses 2 bases, and the interval between the two ends is 12 bases. The CDR1 and CDR2 encoded by the germline V gene (reference sequence) are LNHDA and SQIVND. Collaborating institutions collected whole blood in K2EDTA tubes following their own protocols. Collaborator samples were shipped for TCRbeta analysis as frozen whole blood, isolated PBMCs, or DNA extracted from either sample type. A note on this clone: The antigen it recognizes is unknown. Base qualities are missing; no much larger clone stands one base away.

The paper as a whole reports these results and caveats: How much clinical and demographic metadata was included differed by source and by participant, and the metadata was provided uncurated.

TCRbeta CDR3 regions were amplified from genomic DNA using the immunoSEQ Assay, a bias-controlled multiplex PCR. The study's own analysis went as follows. Within the assay, amplification of reference gene primers was used to estimate how many nucleated cells each sample contained. To quantify the absolute abundance of each unique TCRbeta CDR3 rearrangement, sequence reads were collapsed and filtered. Productive Simpson clonality was computed per sample as the square root of Simpson's diversity index over productive rearrangements. Drawn from immuneACCESS, this table holds only the in-frame rearrangements with V and J called that TCRdb kept. Clones are partly lost; checked studies trace under half to an unresolved V gene and leave the rest unexplained. The D gene and trimming were derived from the DNA, and the V and J assignments and clone size from that table. Present in this sample are fewer than 60,000 clones, approximately 85% of which were seen just once. The ten largest clonotypes hold about 14% of the sample.

The chain uses TRBV19 and TRBJ2-2; the D segment could be TRBD2, given 6 matching bases. Specimen: peripheral blood. The clonotype comes from a human donor in a cohort sampled during active COVID-19. The DNA reads as follows: TGTGCCAGTAGTTTCGCGGGGCGAAACACCGGGGAGCTGTTTTTT. Its amino acids are CASSFAGRNTGELFF. Where the CDR3 stops, the reference TRBV19 and TRBJ2-2 genes take over; the full variable domain is DGGITQSPKYLFRKEGQNVTLSCEQNLNHDAMYWYRQDPGQGLRLIYYSQIVNDFQKGDIAEGYSVSREKKESFPLTVTSAQKNPTAFYLCASSFAGRNTGELFFGEGSRLTVL.